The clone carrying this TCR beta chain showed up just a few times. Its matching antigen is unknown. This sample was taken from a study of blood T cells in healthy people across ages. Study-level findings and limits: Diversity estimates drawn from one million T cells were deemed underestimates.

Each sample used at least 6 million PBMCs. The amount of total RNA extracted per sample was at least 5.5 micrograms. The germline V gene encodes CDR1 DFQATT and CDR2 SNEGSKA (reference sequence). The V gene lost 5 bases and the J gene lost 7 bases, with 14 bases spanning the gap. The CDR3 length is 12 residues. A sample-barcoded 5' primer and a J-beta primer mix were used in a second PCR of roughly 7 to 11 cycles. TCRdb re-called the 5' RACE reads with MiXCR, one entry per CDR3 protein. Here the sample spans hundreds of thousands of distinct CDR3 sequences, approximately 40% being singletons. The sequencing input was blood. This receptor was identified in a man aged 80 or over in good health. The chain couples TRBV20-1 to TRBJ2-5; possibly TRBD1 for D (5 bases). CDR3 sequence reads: CSAGTPQGTQYF. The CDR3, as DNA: TGCAGTGCTGGAACCCCCCAGGGGACCCAGTACTTC.